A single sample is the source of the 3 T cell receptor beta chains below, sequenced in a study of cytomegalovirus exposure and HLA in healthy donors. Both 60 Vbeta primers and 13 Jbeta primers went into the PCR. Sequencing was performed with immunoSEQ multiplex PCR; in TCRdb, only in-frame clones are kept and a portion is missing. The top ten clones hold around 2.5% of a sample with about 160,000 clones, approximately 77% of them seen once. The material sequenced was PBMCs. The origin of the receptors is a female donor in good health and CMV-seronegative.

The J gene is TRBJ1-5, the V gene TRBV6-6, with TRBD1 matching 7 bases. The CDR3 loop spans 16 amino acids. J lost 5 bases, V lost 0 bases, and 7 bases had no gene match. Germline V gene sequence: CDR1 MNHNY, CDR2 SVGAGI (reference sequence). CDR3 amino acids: CASSYSPQGDYQPQHF. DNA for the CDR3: TGTGCCAGCAGTTACTCCCCCCAGGGGGACTATCAGCCCCAGCATTTT.

This chain's CDR3 is CASRAAGTGGYGYTF. The CDR3 coding sequence is TGTGCCAGCAGGGCCGCCGGGACAGGAGGTTACGGCTACACCTTC. The chain is built from TRBV6-1 and TRBJ1-2, with 8 bases fitting TRBD1. Germline loops: CDR1 MNHNS, CDR2 SASEGT. This CDR3 has 15 amino acids. The junction had 14 bases not matched to a gene; V was cut back by 6 bases and J by 8 bases.

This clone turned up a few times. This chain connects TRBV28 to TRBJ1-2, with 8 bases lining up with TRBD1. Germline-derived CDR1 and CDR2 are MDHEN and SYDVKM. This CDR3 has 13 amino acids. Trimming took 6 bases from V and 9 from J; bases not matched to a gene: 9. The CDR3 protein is CASRRTGSWSYTF. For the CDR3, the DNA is TGTGCCAGCAGACGGACAGGGTCCTGGAGCTACACCTTC.